These 4 T cell receptor beta chains came from one sample sequenced in a study of technical replicates of blood from several donors. Only in-frame clones appear in the TCRdb table, and some are missing; sequencing was by immunoSEQ multiplex PCR. The repertoire holds about 44,000 clones, with 95% to 97% as singletons. The sequenced sample was T cells isolated from PBMCs. The receptors here all came from a human donor in good health.

The rearrangement joins TRBV30 to TRBJ2-3, with 9 bases that match TRBD2. The V gene end was trimmed by 4 bases and the J gene end by 0 bases; junction bases not matched to a gene: 2. The germline V gene has CDR1 GTSNPN and CDR2 SVGIG (reference sequence). The length of the CDR3 is 14 residues. The CDR3 sequence: CAWTSGTSTDTQYF. CDR3 nucleotides: TGTGCCTGGACTAGCGGGACTAGCACAGATACGCAGTATTTT.

V usage is TRBV28 and J usage is TRBJ2-5, with D possibly matching TRBD2 (6 bases). Trimming cost V 2 bases and J 4 bases, with 17 bases left between them. The length of the CDR3 is 16 residues. Germline V gene sequence: CDR1 MDHEN, CDR2 SYDVKM. The CDR3 loop is CASSLGTERAGETQYF. The CDR3 region has the DNA TGTGCCAGCAGTTTAGGGACTGAGCGGGCGGGAGAGACCCAGTACTTC. Combining the CDR3 with reference TRBV28 and TRBJ2-5 gives the whole variable domain DVKVTQSSRYLVKRTGEKVFLECVQDMDHENMFWYRQDPGLGLRLIYFSYDVKMKEKGDIPEGYSVSREKKERFSLILESASTNQTSMYLCASSLGTERAGETQYFGPGTRLLVL.

In DNA form, the CDR3 reads TGTGCCAGCAGTTCGCTAGCGCCCTACAATGAGCAGTTCTTC. It translates to CASSSLAPYNEQFF. The chain joins TRBV28 to TRBJ2-1, with D possibly TRBD2 on 6 matching bases. Trimming removed 4 bases at V and 2 bases at J, with 9 bases between. Germline CDR1 is MDHEN and CDR2 is SYDVKM. The CDR3 runs to 14 residues.

The chain has TRBV28 and TRBJ2-7; a weak D match, TRBD1 (6 bases). Germline V lookup: CDR1 MDHEN, CDR2 SYDVKM. V was shortened by 2 bases and J by 2 bases, with 10 bases between the two germline ends. The CDR3 loop spans 14 amino acids. The CDR3 bases are TGTGCCAGCAGTTTAGGGACAAAGCCCTACGAGCAGTACTTC. Translated, it gives CASSLGTKPYEQYF.